These 10 T cell receptor beta chains were all obtained from the same sample, sequenced in a study of blood T cell repertoires in COVID-19. Sequenced by immunoSEQ multiplex PCR; TCRdb stores in-frame clones only, minus some. The sample yields more than 70,000 clones, 88% seen once. Sequenced: peripheral blood. All receptors come from a human donor in a cohort sampled during active COVID-19.

In its sample, this clone was seen a few times. The rearrangement joins TRBV5-5 to TRBJ1-1; 8 bases agree with TRBD1. Germline V gives CDR1 SGHKS, CDR2 YYEKEE (reference sequence). The CDR3 has 14 amino acids. The V segment lost 0 bases and the J segment 8 bases; nucleotides outside the gene matches: 6. This chain's CDR3 is CASSLGERQGEAFF. The CDR3 bases are TGTGCCAGCAGCTTGGGGGAACGACAGGGGGAAGCTTTCTTT.

The chain uses TRBV7-6 and TRBJ2-7, with 12 bases matching TRBD2. J lost 4 bases, V lost 1 base, and 2 bases had no gene match. CDR3 size: 15 residues. In germline, CDR1 is SGHVS, CDR2 FNYEAQ. The CDR3 protein is CASSLGLAGAYEQYF. CDR3 DNA sequence: TGTGCCAGCAGCTTAGGACTAGCGGGGGCGTACGAGCAGTACTTC.

The chain links TRBV5-8 to TRBJ2-1, with D possibly TRBD2 on 7 matching bases. The CDR3 is 16 residues long. V was shortened by 0 bases and J by 7 bases, with 17 bases between the two germline ends. Germline V gene lookup returns CDR1 SGHTS and CDR2 YDEGEE. CDR3 bases: TGTGCCAGCAGCTTGGCCGGGCGGGGGCTTTGGAATGAGCAGTTCTTC. It is translated as CASSLAGRGLWNEQFF.

The chain uses TRBV5-1 and TRBJ1-1; the match to TRBD1 covers 10 bases. CDR1 is SGHRS, CDR2 YFSETQ, per germline. CDR3 length: 16 residues. The ends lost 2 bases at V and 1 base at J; junction bases unmatched: 5. This CDR3 is CASSFGDRGWNTEAFF. CDR3 DNA: TGCGCCAGCAGCTTCGGGGACAGGGGATGGAACACTGAAGCTTTCTTT.

The chain uses TRBV5-4 and TRBJ2-2; TRBD2 aligns across 13 bases. CDR3 length: 18 residues. Trimming cost V 7 bases and J 2 bases; bases outside gene matches: 11. The germline gives CDR1 SGHNT, CDR2 YYREEE (reference sequence). The CDR3 loop is CASGPGTSGAINTGELFF. The CDR3 region has the DNA TGTGCCAGCGGACCCGGGACTAGCGGGGCGATTAACACCGGGGAGCTGTTTTTT.

This sequence joins TRBV2 and TRBJ2-7; 9 nucleotides match TRBD1. Germline trimming cut 2 bases from V and 6 bases from J; bases unmatched to any gene: 29. Per the germline V gene, CDR1 is SNHLY and CDR2 is FYNNEI. This CDR3 has 22 residues. CDR3 amino acids: CASSEHPRTGTGSTRLQSEQYF. The CDR3, as DNA: TGTGCCAGCAGTGAACACCCGCGCACCGGGACAGGGAGTACGAGACTCCAGTCCGAGCAGTACTTC.

The rearrangement uses TRBV7-9 and TRBJ1-2; perhaps TRBD1 as D (6 bases). The ends were cut back, 4 bases at V and 4 bases at J, with 10 bases in the middle. Germline V CDR1 and CDR2: SEHNR, FQNEAQ (reference sequence). This CDR3 spans 13 amino acids. The CDR3 is CASSSRGIYGYTF. CDR3 in DNA: TGTGCCAGCAGCTCCAGGGGAATCTATGGCTACACCTTC.

V and J are TRBV4-2 and TRBJ1-3; D ambiguous. The germline V gene encodes CDR1 LGHNA and CDR2 YNFKEQ. V lost 1 base to trimming and J lost 2 bases, with 6 bases between them. There are 14 residues in the CDR3. The CDR3: CASSQGQAGNTIYF. Written as DNA, the CDR3 is TGTGCCAGCAGCCAAGGTCAGGCTGGAAACACCATATATTTT.

This chain links TRBV12-1 with TRBJ2-7; the table's TRBD2 call for D was not verified on the DNA. TRBV12-1 is assigned pseudogene status. This CDR3 is built from 14 residues. The CDR3 loop reads CASSRRTSIWEQYF. The CDR3 bases are TGTGCCAGCAGTCGTCGGACTAGCATTTGGGAGCAGTACTTC.

The chain joins TRBV19 to TRBJ2-5; 10 nucleotides agree with TRBD2. V lost 5 bases and J lost 2; bases outside the gene matches: 5. Looked up from germline, CDR1 is LNHDA and CDR2 is SQIVND (reference sequence). This CDR3 region has 15 residues. The CDR3 reads CASSPRTSGQETQYF. The DNA of the CDR3 is TGTGCCAGTAGTCCGCGGACTAGCGGACAAGAGACCCAGTACTTC.